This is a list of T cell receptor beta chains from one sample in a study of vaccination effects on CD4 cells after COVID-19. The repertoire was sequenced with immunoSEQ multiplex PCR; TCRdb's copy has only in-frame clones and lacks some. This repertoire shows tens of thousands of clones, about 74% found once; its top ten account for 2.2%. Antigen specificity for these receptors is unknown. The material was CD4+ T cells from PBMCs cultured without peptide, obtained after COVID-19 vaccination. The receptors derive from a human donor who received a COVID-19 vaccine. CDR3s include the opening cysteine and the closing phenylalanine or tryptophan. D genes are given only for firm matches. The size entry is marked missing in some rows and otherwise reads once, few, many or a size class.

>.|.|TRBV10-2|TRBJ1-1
CASRRPDTEAFF
TGCGCCAGCAGACGACCTGACACTGAAGCTTTCTTT
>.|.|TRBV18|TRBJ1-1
CASSPGRANTEAFF
TGTGCCAGCTCACCGGGCCGGGCGAACACTGAAGCTTTCTTT
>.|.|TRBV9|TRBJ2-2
CASSVNLVNTGELFF
TGTGCCAGCAGCGTAAATCTGGTGAACACCGGGGAGCTGTTTTTT
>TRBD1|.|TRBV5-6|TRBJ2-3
CASSSRVSWTGADTQYF
TGTGCCAGCAGCTCTCGAGTTTCGTGGACAGGGGCAGATACGCAGTATTTT
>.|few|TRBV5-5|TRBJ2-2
CASSLYMARDSGELFF
TGTGCCAGCAGCTTGTACATGGCACGGGACTCCGGGGAGCTGTTTTTT
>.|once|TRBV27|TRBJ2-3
CASSSDNYFSGTDTQYF
TGTGCCAGCAGTTCCGATAACTATTTCTCGGGCACAGATACGCAGTATTTT
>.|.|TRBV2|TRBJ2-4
CASRGRGIAKNIQYF
TGTGCCAGCAGGGGCAGGGGAATCGCCAAAAACATTCAGTACTTC
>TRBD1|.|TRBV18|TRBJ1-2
CASSPTTDRTYGYTF
TGTGCCAGCTCACCTACAACGGACAGGACCTATGGCTACACCTTC
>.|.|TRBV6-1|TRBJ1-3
CASSETRGTSGNTIYF
TGTGCCAGCAGTGAAACGAGGGGGACCTCTGGAAACACCATATATTTT
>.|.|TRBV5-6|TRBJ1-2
CASSLVVEGINYGYTF
TGTGCCAGCAGCTTGGTGGTGGAAGGGATCAACTATGGCTACACCTTC
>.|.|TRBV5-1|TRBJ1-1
CASSLEQANTEAFF
TGCGCCAGCAGCTTGGAACAGGCGAACACTGAAGCTTTCTTT
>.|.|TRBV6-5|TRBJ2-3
CASTVSQGSTDTQYF
TGTGCCAGCACTGTCTCCCAGGGGAGCACAGATACGCAGTATTTT
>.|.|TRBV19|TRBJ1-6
CASSTATGGFNSPLHF
TGTGCCAGTAGTACAGCCACCGGAGGGTTTAATTCACCCCTCCACTTT
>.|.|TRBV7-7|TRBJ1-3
CASSLDRNSGNTIYF
TGTGCCAGCAGCTTAGATCGGAACTCTGGAAACACCATATATTTT
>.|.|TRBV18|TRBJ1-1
CASSPIDSEGTEAFF
TGTGCCAGCTCACCGATAGACTCAGAAGGAACTGAAGCTTTCTTT
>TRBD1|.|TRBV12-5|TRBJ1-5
CASGSGTANQPQHF
TGTGCTAGTGGATCTGGGACAGCAAATCAGCCCCAGCATTTT
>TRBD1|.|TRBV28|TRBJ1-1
CAINRGHLPGNTEAFF
TGTGCCATCAACAGGGGGCACCTTCCGGGAAACACTGAAGCTTTCTTT
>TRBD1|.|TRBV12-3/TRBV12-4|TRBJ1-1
CASSKTGRGEAFF
TGTGCCAGCAGTAAGACAGGGCGGGGTGAAGCTTTCTTT
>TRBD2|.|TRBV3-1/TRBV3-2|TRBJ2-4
CASSPTGGVNIQYF
TGTGCCAGCAGCCCTACGGGGGGGGTAAACATTCAGTACTTC
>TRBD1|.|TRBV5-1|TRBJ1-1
CASSPSDRVWTEAFF
TGCGCCAGCAGCCCTTCGGACAGGGTGTGGACTGAAGCTTTCTTT
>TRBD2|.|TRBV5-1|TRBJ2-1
CASSPGGAQYNEQFF
TGCGCCAGCAGCCCGGGGGGGGCTCAATACAATGAGCAGTTCTTC
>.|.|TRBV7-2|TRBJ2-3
CASSPNRAADTQYF
TGTGCCAGCAGCCCCAATAGGGCAGCAGATACGCAGTATTTT
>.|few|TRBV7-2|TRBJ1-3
CASSLVGDTIYF
TGTGCCAGCAGCTTAGTTGGCGACACCATATATTTT
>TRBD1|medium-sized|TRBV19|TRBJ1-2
CASSQGAPLYGYTF
TGTGCCAGTAGTCAGGGGGCACCTCTCTATGGCTACACCTTC
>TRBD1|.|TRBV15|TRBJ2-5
CAAQGEQETQYF
TGTGCCGCACAGGGGGAACAAGAGACCCAGTACTTC
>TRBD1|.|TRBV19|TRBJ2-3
CASTTGTGGFTDTQYF
TGTGCCAGTACCACCGGGACAGGGGGTTTCACAGATACGCAGTATTTT
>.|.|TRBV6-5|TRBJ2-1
CASSPRLYHNEQFF
TGTGCCAGCAGCCCAAGACTATACCACAATGAGCAGTTCTTC